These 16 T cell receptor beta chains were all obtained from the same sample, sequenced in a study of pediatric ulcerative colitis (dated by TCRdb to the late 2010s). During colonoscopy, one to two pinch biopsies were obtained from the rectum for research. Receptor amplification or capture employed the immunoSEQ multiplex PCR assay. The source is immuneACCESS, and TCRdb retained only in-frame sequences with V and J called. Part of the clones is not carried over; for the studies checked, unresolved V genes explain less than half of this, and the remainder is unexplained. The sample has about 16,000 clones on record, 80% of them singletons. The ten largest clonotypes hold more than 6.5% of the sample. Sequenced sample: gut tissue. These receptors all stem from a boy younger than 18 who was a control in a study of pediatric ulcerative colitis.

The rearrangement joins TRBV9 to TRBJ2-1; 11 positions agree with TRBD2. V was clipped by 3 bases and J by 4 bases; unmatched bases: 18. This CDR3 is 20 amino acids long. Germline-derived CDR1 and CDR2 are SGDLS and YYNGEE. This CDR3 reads CASSERGEDYSGRGYNEQFF. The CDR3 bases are TGTGCCAGCAGCGAAAGGGGGGAAGATTATAGCGGGAGGGGATACAATGAGCAGTTCTTC.

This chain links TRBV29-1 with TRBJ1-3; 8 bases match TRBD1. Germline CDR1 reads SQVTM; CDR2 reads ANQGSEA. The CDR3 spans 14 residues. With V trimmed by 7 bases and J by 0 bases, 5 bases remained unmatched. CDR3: CSARTGNSGNTIYF. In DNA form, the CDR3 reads TGCAGCGCCCGGACAGGGAACTCTGGAAACACCATATATTTT.

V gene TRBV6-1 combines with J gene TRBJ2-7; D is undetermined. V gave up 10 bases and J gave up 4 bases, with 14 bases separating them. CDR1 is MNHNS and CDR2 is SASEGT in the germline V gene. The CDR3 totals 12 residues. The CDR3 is CAITHRKYEQYF. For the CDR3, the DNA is TGTGCCATTACGCACAGAAAATACGAGCAGTACTTC.

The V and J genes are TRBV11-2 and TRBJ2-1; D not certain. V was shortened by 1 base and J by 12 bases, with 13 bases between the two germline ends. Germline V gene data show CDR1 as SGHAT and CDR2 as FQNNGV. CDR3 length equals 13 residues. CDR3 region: CASSLGPSRGQFF. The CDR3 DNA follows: TGTGCCAGCAGCTTAGGCCCCTCACGCGGGCAGTTCTTC.

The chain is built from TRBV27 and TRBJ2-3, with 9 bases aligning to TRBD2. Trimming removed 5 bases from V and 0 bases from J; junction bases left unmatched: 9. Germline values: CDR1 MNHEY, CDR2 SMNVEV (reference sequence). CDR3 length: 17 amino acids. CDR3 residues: CASSGAGGHLSTDTQYF. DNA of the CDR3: TGTGCCAGCAGTGGAGCGGGAGGACACCTTAGCACAGATACGCAGTATTTT.

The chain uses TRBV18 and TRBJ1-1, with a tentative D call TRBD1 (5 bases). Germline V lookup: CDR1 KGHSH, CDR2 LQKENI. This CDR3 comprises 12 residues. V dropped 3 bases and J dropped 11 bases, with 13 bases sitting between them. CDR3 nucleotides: TGTGCCAGCTCACCTAACCGCAGGGAGGCTTTCTTT. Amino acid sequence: CASSPNRREAFF. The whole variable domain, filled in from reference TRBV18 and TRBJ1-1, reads NAGVMQNPRHLVRRRGQEARLRCSPMKGHSHVYWYRQLPEEGLKFMVYLQKENIIDESGMPKERFSAEFPKEGPSILRIQQVVRGDSAAYFCASSPNRREAFFGQGTRLTVV.

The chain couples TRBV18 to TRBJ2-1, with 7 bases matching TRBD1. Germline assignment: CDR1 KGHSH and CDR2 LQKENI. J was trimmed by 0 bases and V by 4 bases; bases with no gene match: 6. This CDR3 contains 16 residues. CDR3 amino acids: CASSQQGLYSYNEQFF. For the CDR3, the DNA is TGTGCCAGCTCACAACAGGGGTTATACTCCTACAATGAGCAGTTCTTC.

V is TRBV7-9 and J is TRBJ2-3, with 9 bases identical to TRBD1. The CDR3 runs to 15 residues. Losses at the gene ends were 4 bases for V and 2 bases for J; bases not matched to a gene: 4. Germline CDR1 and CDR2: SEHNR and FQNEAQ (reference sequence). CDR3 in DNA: TGTGCCAGCAGCTGGACAGGGGTCCCCACAGATACGCAGTATTTT. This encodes CASSWTGVPTDTQYF.

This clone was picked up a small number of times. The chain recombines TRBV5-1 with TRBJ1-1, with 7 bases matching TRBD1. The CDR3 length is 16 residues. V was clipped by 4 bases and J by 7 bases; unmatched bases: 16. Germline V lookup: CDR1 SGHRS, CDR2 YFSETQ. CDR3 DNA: TGCGCCAGCAGCCTCTTTGATTCGCGACAGGGAGATGAAGCTTTCTTT. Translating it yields CASSLFDSRQGDEAFF. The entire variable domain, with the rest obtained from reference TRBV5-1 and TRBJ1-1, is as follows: KAGVTQTPRYLIKTRGQQVTLSCSPISGHRSVSWYQQTPGQGLQFLFEYFSETQRNKGNFPGRFSGRQFSNSRSEMNVSTLELGDSALYLCASSLFDSRQGDEAFFGQGTRLTVV.

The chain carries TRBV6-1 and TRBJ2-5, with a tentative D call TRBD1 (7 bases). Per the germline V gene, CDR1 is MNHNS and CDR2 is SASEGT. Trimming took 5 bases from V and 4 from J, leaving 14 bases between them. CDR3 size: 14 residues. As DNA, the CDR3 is TGTGCCAGCAGTCCCAGACAGGGACTAGAGACCCAGTACTTC. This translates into CASSPRQGLETQYF.

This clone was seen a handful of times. As DNA, the CDR3 is TGTGCCAGCAGTGGTTCTAGCGGGAGGGAGAATGAGCAGTTCTTC. Translated: CASSGSSGRENEQFF. This chain connects TRBV27 to TRBJ2-1; 12 nucleotides agree with TRBD2. Germline CDR1 and CDR2: MNHEY and SMNVEV (reference sequence). This CDR3 spans 15 amino acids. V trimming: 5 bases; J trimming: 7 bases; junction bases outside the gene matches: 6.

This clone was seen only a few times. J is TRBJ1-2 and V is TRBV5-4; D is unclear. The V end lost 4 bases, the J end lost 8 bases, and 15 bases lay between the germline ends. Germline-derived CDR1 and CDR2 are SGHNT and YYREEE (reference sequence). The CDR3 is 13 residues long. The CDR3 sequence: CASSPDSQAGYTF. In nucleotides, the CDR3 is TGTGCCAGCAGCCCGGACTCGCAGGCGGGCTACACCTTC.

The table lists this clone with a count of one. In DNA form, the CDR3 reads TGCGCCAGCAGCTTGGGAGGGATCACCGGGGAGCTGTTTTTT. As protein: CASSLGGITGELFF. The J gene is TRBJ2-2, the V gene TRBV5-1, with D maybe TRBD2 (5 bases). Trimming stripped 0 bases from V and 4 bases from J, with 7 bases between. The CDR3 loop spans 14 amino acids. Germline lookup yields CDR1 SGHRS and CDR2 YFSETQ.

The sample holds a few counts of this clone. This CDR3 reads CASSLTGARNGELFF. The CDR3 DNA sequence: TGTGCCAGCAGCTTAACAGGTGCCCGAAACGGGGAGCTGTTTTTT. This rearrangement joins TRBV7-3 to TRBJ2-2; no definite D call. With 0 bases removed from V and 7 bases from J, the gap between germline ends came to 12 bases. Germline lookup yields CDR1 SGHTA and CDR2 FQGTGA. The CDR3 is made up of 15 amino acids.

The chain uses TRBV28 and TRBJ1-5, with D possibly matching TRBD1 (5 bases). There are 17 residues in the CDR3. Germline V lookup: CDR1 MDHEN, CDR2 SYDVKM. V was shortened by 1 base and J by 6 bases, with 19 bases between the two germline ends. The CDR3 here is CASSLFGGGDRGQPQHF. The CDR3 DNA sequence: TGTGCCAGCAGTTTATTTGGTGGAGGGGATCGGGGTCAGCCCCAGCATTTT.

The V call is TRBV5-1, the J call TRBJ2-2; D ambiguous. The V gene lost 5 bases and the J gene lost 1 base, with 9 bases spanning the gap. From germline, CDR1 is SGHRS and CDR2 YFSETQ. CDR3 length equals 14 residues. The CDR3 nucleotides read TGCGCCAGCAGTCCGCTAGGGAACACCGGGGAGCTGTTTTTT. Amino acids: CASSPLGNTGELFF.